The source of this T cell receptor (beta chain) is a study of cytomegalovirus exposure and HLA in healthy donors (dated by TCRdb to between 2016 and 2019). Concerning the study at large: According to an earlier analysis of several hundred of the donors, about 190 million T cells yielded some 120 million unique TCR beta sequences and approximately 300 Gb of sequence data. Approximately 330 gigabases of sequencing data and roughly 80 million unique TCR sequences made up an early release that covered some 640 HLA-typed donors. Of the roughly 400 genotyped donors, over 70% fell in the genetic ancestry cluster associated with self-reported Caucasian donors. The aim of the study was to test whether cataloging public T cell receptors could identify signatures of past pathogen exposure. Using immunosequencing, the study profiled T cell repertoires from 666 subjects and related those repertoires to cytomegalovirus serostatus. A separate validation cohort of about 110 different subjects was used in addition to the roughly 670-subject first cohort. The study combined high-throughput TCR immunosequencing, statistical association of individual TCRs with disease status, and machine learning to predict cytomegalovirus infection status. A later analysis re-analyzed previously published TCR beta repertoires from several hundred donors and added high-resolution HLA genotyping to study TCR occurrence patterns. Rather than drawing on any new phenotypic data, the later analysis identified candidate immune exposures from TCR beta sequences and the way those sequences occurred across donors. In an earlier analysis of roughly 600 of the donors, high-throughput TCR beta sequencing was used to judge whether each TCR beta V gene segment behaved as functional or pseudogenic. Donor age, sex, ethnicity and CMV serostatus were compiled alongside the repertoire data. A later genetic analysis took genome-wide SNP genotypes for about 55% of the 666 donors and used that subset as a discovery cohort. All discovery cohort repertoires had been generated using a single sequencing platform. HLA typing covered class I and class II loci at four-digit resolution. Typing coverage differed by locus: A, B, C, DRB1 and DQB1 were typed in about 629-640 donors, DQA1 in 522, DPA1 in some 600, and DPB1 in approximately 450. A handful of DR-DQ haplotypes were handled as single units for association and clustering because linkage in the cohort was strong. On average, 235,054 unique TCR beta nucleotide sequences were sequenced per donor among 398 genotyped donors of the cohort, with roughly 18% of those sequences being non-productive.

The library was built by means of the immunoSEQ multiplex PCR assay. The multiplex PCR relied on a mix of 60 forward primers for TCR Vbeta segments and 13 reverse primers for TCR Jbeta segments. The CDR3 region of rearranged TCR beta genes was amplified from genomic DNA with a multiplex PCR assay. The Illumina HiSeq System was used to sequence the amplified TCR beta libraries as 87-base-pair reads. In the original analysis: Across the 670 or so repertoires, a later analysis counted approximately 83 million unique TCR beta chains, approximately 12 million of which were shared by at least two donors. To remove PCR and sequencing errors, raw reads were error-corrected and collapsed into unique sequences using a nearest-neighbor algorithm that merged closely related sequences. V, D and J gene segments were assigned by aligning CDR3 sequences to IMGT reference sequences. For a sequence to be retained, at least a six-nucleotide match to both a V gene segment and a J gene segment was required. A rearrangement counted as productive if the CDR3 had no stop codons and remained in frame with V and J, and every other rearrangement counted as non-productive. CDR3 was defined according to IMGT convention as the region running from the second conserved V-encoded cysteine to the conserved J-encoded phenylalanine. The earlier analysis of roughly 590 of the donors excluded sequences that lacked an unambiguous match to a single V gene segment. An earlier analysis of a few hundred of the donors classified V segments as functional when productive rearrangements were above 56.7% and as segregating when the standard deviation between donors was above 5%. A statistical classification framework was developed to diagnose cytomegalovirus status using the catalog of TCR beta chain sequences. A later analysis assigned V and J genes by comparing TCR nucleotide sequences with IMGT/GENE-DB human TR gene sequences. A later analysis assigned CDR3 sequences and most-parsimonious VDJ recombination scenarios with the TCRdist pipeline. A later analysis defined each TCR beta chain by its CDR3 amino acid sequence plus V-gene family, and excluded reads lacking a unique V-gene family. As a way to deal with suspected cross-contamination and a sequencing artifact, a later analysis dropped approximately 570 nucleotide sequences that were highly shared and had low generation probability. In a later analysis, a clonal expansion index was calculated for each public chain from normalized within-repertoire ranks of inferred template counts. Generation probabilities in a later analysis came from a VDJ recombination model fitted to out-of-frame rearrangements, and those results were checked against IGoR. In a later analysis, TCR-TCR, TCR-HLA and TCR-CMV co-occurrence was scored with hypergeometric tests, and a repertoire-size bias correction was applied to TCR pairs. In a later analysis, false discovery rates were estimated by permuting HLA or CMV assignments 20 times. In a later analysis, co-occurring TCRs were grouped using DBSCAN, and TCRdist sequence similarity was added for clustering within HLA-allele-positive subsets. Repertoires with fewer than 30,000 or more than 120,000 public chains, plus five repertoires with anomalous nucleotide sharing, were excluded from co-occurrence clustering. Here the immuneACCESS table is served through TCRdb, limited to in-frame sequences with V and J called. Missing clones are a known gap in these copies; in checked studies unresolved V genes cover under half, and the rest lacks a known reason. For V, J and clone size, that table is used; D and trimming come from the DNA. This sample lists about 150,000 clones; 75% to 85% were detected once. Clones ranked in the top ten supply 4.5% to 7% of the sample.

In total, 630 or so healthy bone marrow donors made up the cohort. At the time of sampling, all cohort members were nominally healthy, though unrecorded immune exposures were likely present. The donor was CMV seropositive and belonged to the group of 250 to 350 seropositive cohort members. Every donor gave a peripheral blood sample, and the peripheral blood mononuclear cells from that sample were used for TCR beta sequencing. Genomic DNA was extracted from the blood cell samples with the Qiagen DNeasy Blood Extraction Kit. Study-level results and caveats: Most TCR sequences were seen in very few donors, while some public TCRs were found in many individuals. Because HLA typing was missing for some donors at each locus, association tests included only the typed subset. A total of around 150 TCR beta chains were listed by the study as associated with cytomegalovirus. A few of the identified cytomegalovirus-associated TCR beta chains were confirmed in vitro to be specific for cytomegalovirus antigens. In this cohort, only TCR beta chains were sequenced, and detectable features were limited by the absence of alpha or paired-chain data. A later analysis reported that several top co-occurrence clusters appeared linked to parvovirus B19, influenza, CMV and Epstein-Barr virus. Because counts were too low, about 18 rarely observed V segments, including chromosome 9 orphons, were excluded from the earlier analysis of several hundred of the donors. A further reported finding was that TCR beta sequences accurately predicted the HLA-A and HLA-B alleles for most subjects in the first cohort. According to a later analysis, TCR association rates differed among HLA loci, with DRB1 alleles showing the most associated TCRs and HLA-C alleles showing the fewest. According to the authors, the approach could potentially be generalized to other disease states and immunological phenotypes. At a false discovery rate of 0.05, a later analysis linked some 17,000 TCR beta sequences to specific HLA alleles. Correlated functional status among segregating V segments might be attributable to linkage disequilibrium, but an unknown experimental factor could not be ruled out. A cluster of highly shared sequence variants was judged likely to represent a technical artifact of the sequencing pipeline. Cytomegalovirus status was reported to be diagnosed by the classifier with high specificity and sensitivity in both the original and validation cohorts. Presence/absence analyses assumed roughly uniform sequencing depth across donors, an assumption that may not hold. Compared with equally common non-associated chains, HLA-associated TCR beta chains in a later analysis were more clonally expanded and had lower generation probabilities. Assigning TCR associations to individual alleles was difficult when HLA alleles, especially DR and DQ, strongly co-occurred. Compared with the approximately 710-donor mean, donors in an Asian-associated ancestry cluster had fewer N-insertions in productive TCRs, according to a later genetic analysis. A later genetic analysis associated a missense DCLRE1C variant with V-gene and J-gene trimming of TCR beta chains, and an independent cohort replicated the association. The 87-base-pair reads could not distinguish some IMGT-functional V segments, including TRBV6-2 and TRBV6-3, so those segments were excluded. The only immune exposure information available for the cohort was CMV serostatus. Most CMV-associated TCR beta chains appeared to be HLA-restricted in a later analysis, and the HLA associations seemed to be driven largely by CMV exposure. In an earlier analysis of approximately 590 of the donors, most TCR beta V segments were observed in productive rearrangements about 90% or about 30% of the time, broadly matching IMGT annotations.

Sequences SGHTA (CDR1) and FQGNSA (CDR2) are obtained from the germline V gene. The V end gives up 8 bases and the J end 5 bases, leaving 11 bases in the junction not matched to a gene. Spanning cysteine to phenylalanine, the CDR3 consists of 16 amino acids. Solely the CDR3 DNA is kept, with 48 bases framed from the first base. The table lists this clone with a count of one. Its specific antigen is unknown. The sample holds no much larger clone one base away, and base qualities are not on file. The chain is encoded by TRBV7-2 joined to TRBJ2-2, and 10 junction bases match TRBD2. This TCR was recovered from a woman aged 40 to 50 in good health and CMV-seropositive. What was sequenced was PBMCs. This receptor has the CDR3 CASHTSGTLRTGELFF. The base sequence is TGTGCCAGCCACACTAGCGGGACCCTTAGGACCGGGGAGCTGTTTTTT.